Below, 28 T cell receptor beta chains from the same sample are listed, as sequenced in a study of shared clonotypes between healthy human individuals. Measured with immunoSEQ multiplex PCR; TCRdb has only the in-frame clones, and not every one. The sample includes some 550,000 clones, more than 95% of them seen just once. Sequenced: naive CD4+ T cells sorted from blood. As for subset: CD45RA+ positively selected. The receptors derive from a woman aged 25-40 years in good health.

The chain employs TRBV11-1 and TRBJ2-2; D is ambiguous. The germline gives CDR1 SGHAT, CDR2 FQDESV (reference sequence). V lost 1 base, J lost 0 bases, and 18 bases lay in between. The CDR3 contains 19 residues. CDR3 protein: CASSLGDGFLGSNTGELFF. CDR3 sequence (DNA): TGTGCCAGCAGCTTAGGAGATGGGTTCCTGGGGTCGAACACCGGGGAGCTGTTTTTT. The whole variable domain, filled in from reference TRBV11-1 and TRBJ2-2, reads EAEVAQSPRYKITEKSQAVAFWCDPISGHATLYWYRQILGQGPELLVQFQDESVVDDSQLPKDRFSAERLKGVDSTLKIQPAELGDSAMYLCASSLGDGFLGSNTGELFFGEGSRLTVL.

This chain connects TRBV5-4 to TRBJ1-2; 7 bases map to TRBD1. Germline loops: CDR1 SGHNT, CDR2 YYREEE (reference sequence). Losses at the gene ends were 4 bases for V and 0 bases for J; bases not matched to a gene: 9. This CDR3 spans 16 amino acids. In DNA form, the CDR3 reads TGTGCCAGCAGCCCCGGAGGAGGGGGCGCTAACTATGGCTACACCTTC. Its translation is CASSPGGGGANYGYTF. The full variable domain, with the rest looked up from reference TRBV5-4 and TRBJ1-2, is ETGVTQSPTHLIKTRGQQVTLRCSSQSGHNTVSWYQQALGQGPQFIFQYYREEENGRGNFPPRFSGLQFPNYSSELNVNALELDDSALYLCASSPGGGGANYGYTFGSGTRLTVV.

The V and J genes are TRBV27 and TRBJ1-2, with 10 bases fitting TRBD1. Trimming removed 7 bases from V and 4 bases from J; junction bases left unmatched: 12. Germline V gene data show CDR1 as MNHEY and CDR2 as SMNVEV (reference sequence). This CDR3 region has 16 residues. CDR3 nucleotide sequence: TGTGCCAGCAATCCACGCCCGGGACAGGGGTTCTATGGCTACACCTTC. Residues: CASNPRPGQGFYGYTF.

The chain carries TRBV7-2 and TRBJ1-1; D uncertain. Trimming cost V 0 bases and J 0 bases, with 5 bases left between them. Germline values: CDR1 SGHTA, CDR2 FQGNSA. The CDR3 runs 14 residues. The CDR3 DNA reads TGTGCCAGCAGCTTAGCGTCAGTGAACACTGAAGCTTTCTTT. It encodes CASSLASVNTEAFF.

The chain is built from TRBV27 and TRBJ1-4; D may be TRBD1 (5 bases). This CDR3 spans 14 amino acids. Between the trimmed V and J ends, which lost 4 bases and 2 bases, there was a span of 8 bases. Germline lookup yields CDR1 MNHEY and CDR2 SMNVEV (reference sequence). CDR3 sequence: CASSSGLTNEKLFF. CDR3 in DNA: TGTGCCAGCAGTTCGGGACTGACTAATGAAAAACTGTTTTTT.

The chain has TRBV5-8 and TRBJ1-2; D is undetermined. V lost 4 bases to trimming and J lost 4 bases, with 11 bases between them. Germline V gene lookup returns CDR1 SGHTS and CDR2 YDEGEE. The CDR3 is 13 residues long. CDR3: CASSLPEGYGYTF. The CDR3 nucleotides read TGTGCCAGCAGCCTCCCGGAAGGCTATGGCTACACCTTC.

V is TRBV18 and J is TRBJ2-1, with D perhaps TRBD1 or TRBD2 (6 bases each). V lost 3 bases to trimming and J lost 1 base, with 13 bases between them. The CDR3 has 16 amino acids. Germline CDR1 is KGHSH and CDR2 is LQKENI. The chain's CDR3 is CASSPPGEVSYNEQFF. CDR3 nucleotides: TGTGCCAGCTCACCGCCAGGGGAGGTATCCTACAATGAGCAGTTCTTC.

The rearrangement links TRBV6-5 to TRBJ2-1; the D is unclear. The V end was cut by 7 bases, the J end by 10 bases, with 11 bases between. CDR1 is MNHEY and CDR2 is SVGAGI in the germline V gene. The length of the CDR3 is 11 residues. The DNA for the CDR3 is TGTGCCAGCATCGTAGGCTGGGAGCAGTTCTTC. It is translated as CASIVGWEQFF.

The CDR3 bases are TGTGCCAGCAGCTATGTCCATAGCGGCTACTCCTACAATGAGCAGTTCTTC. Protein product: CASSYVHSGYSYNEQFF. The V call is TRBV5-4, the J call TRBJ2-1; possible D gene TRBD2, 6 bases. V was pared by 3 bases and J by 0 bases, with 16 bases between. The CDR3 runs to 17 residues. CDR1 is SGHNT and CDR2 is YYREEE in the germline V gene (reference sequence). The variable domain in full, with the rest retrieved from reference TRBV5-4 and TRBJ2-1, is ETGVTQSPTHLIKTRGQQVTLRCSSQSGHNTVSWYQQALGQGPQFIFQYYREEENGRGNFPPRFSGLQFPNYSSELNVNALELDDSALYLCASSYVHSGYSYNEQFFGPGTRLTVL.

The chain uses TRBV4-1 and TRBJ2-1; possibly TRBD2 for D (6 bases). V was cut by 4 bases and J by 4 bases, with 17 bases left in between. Germline values: CDR1 MGHRA, CDR2 YSYEKL. The CDR3 spans 16 residues. The CDR3, as DNA: TGCGCCAGCAGCCCCGGGACTGTTTCCGCTTACAATGAGCAGTTCTTC. This gives the protein CASSPGTVSAYNEQFF.

The rearrangement joins TRBV28 to TRBJ2-7, with D uncertain. Germline loops: CDR1 MDHEN, CDR2 SYDVKM. The CDR3 consists of 14 residues. The germline V and J ends were trimmed by 7 bases and 2 bases, with 15 bases remaining between them. CDR3 loop: CASNSAGSTYEQYF. The CDR3 nucleotides are TGTGCCAGCAATTCTGCAGGTTCGACCTACGAGCAGTACTTC.

The J gene is TRBJ2-1, the V gene TRBV27, with TRBD2 matching 10 bases. Per the germline V gene, CDR1 is MNHEY and CDR2 is SMNVEV (reference sequence). This CDR3 has 13 amino acids. The V segment lost 6 bases and the J segment 7 bases; nucleotides outside the gene matches: 3. The CDR3 here is CASRSGRGNEQFF. CDR3 DNA: TGTGCCAGCAGGAGCGGGAGGGGGAATGAGCAGTTCTTC.

This chain's CDR3 is CASSSQSGRLETQYF. The CDR3 DNA sequence: TGTGCCAGCAGCAGCCAGAGCGGGAGGTTGGAGACCCAGTACTTC. This chain joins TRBV5-4 and TRBJ2-5; 9 positions agree with TRBD2. There are 15 residues in the CDR3. The germline CDR1 and CDR2 sequences are SGHNT and YYREEE (reference sequence). J lost 5 bases, V lost 4 bases, and 9 bases had no gene match.

The chain joins TRBV6-1 to TRBJ1-5; 9 bases are shared with TRBD1. With 4 bases clipped from V and 7 bases from J, the junction kept 17 bases outside the gene matches. Germline V lookup: CDR1 MNHNS, CDR2 SASEGT. The CDR3 extends over 18 amino acids. The CDR3 loop is CASSGPGQGFRGGQPQHF. The DNA of the CDR3 is TGTGCCAGCAGTGGGCCGGGACAGGGATTTCGCGGAGGGCAGCCCCAGCATTTT.

V is TRBV11-2 and J is TRBJ2-1; 10 bases are a match to TRBD2. The CDR3 consists of 16 residues. The V and J ends lost 1 base and 7 bases, in that order; junction bases with no gene match: 7. Germline assignment: CDR1 SGHAT and CDR2 FQNNGV. CDR3 sequence (DNA): TGTGCCAGCAGCTTAGTTGCAGCGGGAGGGTGGAATGAGCAGTTCTTC. It specifies CASSLVAAGGWNEQFF.

V usage is TRBV27 and J usage is TRBJ1-2; TRBD1 matches at 10 bases. CDR3 length: 14 residues. V lost 6 bases to trimming and J lost 5 bases; unmatched junction nucleotides: 6. Germline CDR1 MNHEY, CDR2 SMNVEV (reference sequence). The CDR3 sequence: CASRRQGARYGYTF. The CDR3 DNA reads TGTGCCAGCAGGAGACAGGGGGCGCGGTATGGCTACACCTTC.

The rearrangement joins TRBV29-1 to TRBJ2-2; no clear D. The germline V and J ends were trimmed by 1 base and 6 bases, with 9 bases remaining between them. This CDR3 is built from 13 residues. CDR1 and CDR2 from the germline V gene are SQVTM and ANQGSEA. Here the CDR3 reads CSVEVVGPGELFF. CDR3 nucleotides: TGCAGCGTTGAAGTTGTTGGGCCCGGGGAGCTGTTTTTT.

This chain connects TRBV7-2 to TRBJ1-5; no definite D call. Per germline, CDR1 SGHTA and CDR2 FQGNSA. CDR3 size: 16 residues. Trimming removed 3 bases at V and 0 bases at J, with 12 bases between. This CDR3 is CASSLGRGNSNQPQHF. The CDR3 bases are TGTGCCAGCAGCTTGGGGAGAGGAAATAGCAATCAGCCCCAGCATTTT.

The chain combines TRBV5-1 with TRBJ2-7, with 9 bases fitting TRBD1. V lost 4 bases and J lost 3; bases outside the gene matches: 5. Germline V gene data show CDR1 as SGHRS and CDR2 as YFSETQ. CDR3 size: 14 residues. The CDR3 DNA is TGCGCCAGCAGCACGACAGGGGGTAACTACGAGCAGTACTTC. Translated, it gives CASSTTGGNYEQYF.

The CDR3 nucleotides are TGTGCCAGCAGTGAAGCAGGGACAGGGGAACGGCGGTACTTC. Amino acid sequence: CASSEAGTGERRYF. The J gene is TRBJ2-7, the V gene TRBV6-1; TRBD1 matches at 10 bases. This CDR3 region has 14 residues. J gave up 12 bases and V 0 bases, and 8 bases lay outside the gene matches. Per germline, CDR1 MNHNS and CDR2 SASEGT.

About this clone itself: The same CDR3 can be traced to other DNA sequences in this sample. The genes are TRBV27 and TRBJ1-1; a weak D match, TRBD1 (5 bases). The CDR3 has 13 residues. The ends were cut back, 2 bases at V and 1 base at J, with 5 bases in the middle. Germline lookup yields CDR1 MNHEY and CDR2 SMNVEV (reference sequence). The CDR3 region is CASSLQGNTEAFF. In DNA, the CDR3 is TGTGCCAGCAGTTTACAGGGGAACACTGAAGCTTTCTTT.

The chain couples TRBV6-1 to TRBJ2-3, with D hard to call. Trimming removed 7 bases from V and 0 bases from J, with 8 bases in between. Per germline, CDR1 MNHNS and CDR2 SASEGT. This CDR3 comprises 13 residues. This chain's CDR3 is CASNLLSTDTQYF. The DNA for the CDR3 is TGTGCCAGCAACCTTCTGAGCACAGATACGCAGTATTTT.

The chain recombines TRBV5-1 with TRBJ2-7, with D possibly TRBD2 on 5 matching bases. V lost 0 bases, J lost 0 bases, and 13 bases lay in between. The CDR3 is 16 residues long. The germline gives CDR1 SGHRS, CDR2 YFSETQ. The CDR3 is CASSLGSPAGSYEQYF. CDR3 DNA sequence: TGCGCCAGCAGCTTGGGAAGCCCGGCGGGCTCCTACGAGCAGTACTTC.

This rearrangement joins TRBV4-1 to TRBJ2-3; a possible D gene is TRBD2 (5 bases). The germline V gene encodes CDR1 MGHRA and CDR2 YSYEKL. The V end lost 4 bases, the J end lost 1 base, and 12 bases lay between the germline ends. This CDR3 has 15 residues. The chain's CDR3 is CASSPAGHRTDTQYF. Written as DNA, the CDR3 is TGCGCCAGCAGCCCCGCGGGCCATCGCACAGATACGCAGTATTTT.

This chain uses TRBV15 with TRBJ2-1; D is uncertain. This CDR3 contains 15 residues. The V end was cut by 0 bases, the J end by 3 bases, with 9 bases between. CDR1 and CDR2 from the germline V gene are LNHNV and YYDKDF (reference sequence). The CDR3 loop is CATSRDVGNYNEQFF. The DNA for the CDR3 is TGTGCCACCAGCAGAGATGTGGGAAACTACAATGAGCAGTTCTTC.

The V and J genes are TRBV28 and TRBJ1-5; unclear D gene. The germline V and J ends were trimmed by 5 bases and 5 bases, with 13 bases remaining between them. This CDR3 is built from 14 residues. The germline V gene encodes CDR1 MDHEN and CDR2 SYDVKM. CDR3 in amino acids: CASSIPLPDQPQHF. CDR3 DNA: TGTGCCAGCAGTATACCCCTTCCGGATCAGCCCCAGCATTTT.

V usage is TRBV10-2 and J usage is TRBJ2-2, with D unresolved. The V end was cut by 7 bases, the J end by 2 bases, with 8 bases between. The CDR3 runs to 13 residues. CDR1 is WSHSY, CDR2 SAAADI, per germline. CDR3 in amino acids: CASNKRNTGELFF. CDR3 coding DNA: TGCGCCAGCAATAAACGAAACACCGGGGAGCTGTTTTTT.

The chain couples TRBV19 to TRBJ2-2; 8 bases align to TRBD2. V lost 4 bases and J lost 0; bases outside the gene matches: 4. Per germline, CDR1 LNHDA and CDR2 SQIVND (reference sequence). This CDR3 is built from 16 residues. The DNA of the CDR3 is TGTGCCAGTAGTACCATAGCGGGATCGAACACCGGGGAGCTGTTTTTT. Residues: CASSTIAGSNTGELFF.